Each of the 28 T cell receptor beta chains below was sequenced from the same sample in a study of radiation and T cells in renal cell carcinoma. Assay: immunoSEQ multiplex PCR; the TCRdb copy retains only in-frame clones and omits some. The data contain 100,000 or so clones, 86% of them singletons. Time point indicated: baseline pretreatment blood. The sample's treatment: 15 Gy SBRT to primary tumor, nephrectomy 4 weeks later. This material consisted of blood, taken from a patient whose treatment included radiotherapy and nephrectomy. The receptors were gathered from a middle-aged man with renal cell carcinoma.

The chain links TRBV7-9 to TRBJ1-1; 9 bases match TRBD1. The CDR3 consists of 15 residues. The V segment lost 4 bases and the J segment 6 bases; nucleotides outside the gene matches: 9. Per germline, CDR1 SEHNR and CDR2 FQNEAQ (reference sequence). In DNA form, the CDR3 reads TGTGCCAGCAGCTGGGGGACAGGGTACGTAGCTGAAGCTTTCTTT. Amino acid sequence: CASSWGTGYVAEAFF.

Concerning this clone itself: One end of the junction does not line up with germline, which may come from a read error. The rearrangement joins TRBV7-7 to TRBJ2-6; D remains unclear. In germline, CDR1 is SSHAT, CDR2 FNYEAQ (reference sequence). The CDR3 is 17 residues long. The chain's CDR3 is CASSLDVGYSGANVLTF. The CDR3 DNA sequence: TGTGCTAGCAGCTTAGATGTGGGATACTCTGGGGCCAACGTCCTGACTTTC.

This clone was picked up a small number of times. The V call is TRBV4-1, the J call TRBJ2-7; D unclear. V shed 0 bases and J shed 4 bases, with 7 bases lying between them. CDR1 and CDR2 from the germline V gene are MGHRA and YSYEKL. CDR3 length: 13 residues. The CDR3 DNA reads as TGCGCCAGCAGCCAAGACGACGGATACGAGCAGTACTTC. Its protein product is CASSQDDGYEQYF.

A word on this clone: A junction end diverges from the germline sequence, so it may reflect a read error. The chain has TRBV6-6 and TRBJ1-6; tentatively, D is TRBD1 (6 bases). The CDR3 spans 15 residues. The germline CDR1 and CDR2 sequences are MNHNY and SVGAGI (reference sequence). The CDR3: CASSKNRVLNSPLHF. The CDR3 DNA reads TGTGCCAGCAGTAAAAACAGGGTACTCAATTCGCCCCTCCACTTT.

The chain uses TRBV6-5 and TRBJ1-2; 10 positions match TRBD1. V dropped 2 bases and J dropped 5; count of bases not matched to a gene: 5. The CDR3 runs 15 residues. Germline-derived CDR1 and CDR2 are MNHEY and SVGAGI. CDR3 sequence reads: CASSYEGTGVYGYTF. CDR3 nucleotides: TGTGCCAGCAGTTACGAAGGGACAGGGGTTTATGGCTACACCTTC.

This clone appeared a single time. The rearrangement joins TRBV28 to TRBJ1-2; TRBD1 agrees at 12 bases. V shed 6 bases, J shed 8 bases, and the junction held 13 bases outside the gene matches. CDR1 is MDHEN, CDR2 SYDVKM, per germline. The length of the CDR3 is 16 residues. CDR3 amino acids: CASSHRDRGLFGGYTF. The CDR3 coding sequence is TGTGCCAGCAGCCACCGGGACAGGGGGCTTTTTGGCGGCTACACCTTC.

This clone was seen a single time. V is TRBV19 and J is TRBJ2-1; TRBD1 or TRBD2 may be the D gene (5 bases each). V was cut by 3 bases and J by 3 bases, with 18 bases left in between. Per germline, CDR1 LNHDA and CDR2 SQIVND (reference sequence). The CDR3 contains 17 residues. CDR3 amino acids: CASSIRFGAEVYNEQFF. The DNA for the CDR3 is TGTGCCAGTAGTATCAGGTTCGGGGCAGAAGTCTACAATGAGCAGTTCTTC. The full variable domain, its missing parts supplied by reference TRBV19 and TRBJ2-1, is DGGITQSPKYLFRKEGQNVTLSCEQNLNHDAMYWYRQDPGQGLRLIYYSQIVNDFQKGDIAEGYSVSREKKESFPLTVTSAQKNPTAFYLCASSIRFGAEVYNEQFFGPGTRLTVL.

The chain couples TRBV9 to TRBJ1-2, with a possible D match to TRBD1 (5 bases). The CDR3 runs 13 residues. Per the germline V gene, CDR1 is SGDLS and CDR2 is YYNGEE. The CDR3: CASRGTLNYGYTF. The CDR3 DNA sequence: TGTGCTTCGCGCGGGACGCTCAACTATGGCTACACCTTC.

CDR3 coding DNA: TGCGCCAGCAGCTTGCCACTAGCGGGGGTCTACGAGCAGTACTTC. It specifies CASSLPLAGVYEQYF. The chain combines TRBV5-1 with TRBJ2-7, with 11 bases lining up with TRBD2. The V and J ends lost 1 base and 3 bases, in that order; junction bases with no gene match: 3. In germline, CDR1 is SGHRS, CDR2 YFSETQ. The CDR3 totals 15 residues.

This chain joins TRBV27 and TRBJ2-2; TRBD2 might be the D (6 bases). The CDR3 runs 15 residues. Germline assignment: CDR1 MNHEY and CDR2 SMNVEV (reference sequence). Trimming left V 7 bases short and J 6 bases short, with 18 bases between. CDR3 residues: CASTRGGPRAGELFF. As DNA, the CDR3 is TGTGCCAGCACTCGCGGAGGGCCCAGGGCCGGGGAGCTGTTTTTT.

The chain couples TRBV19 to TRBJ2-1; 9 bases fit TRBD2. After removal of 3 bases from V and 3 bases from J, the junction contained 3 bases not matched to a gene. CDR1 is LNHDA and CDR2 is SQIVND in the germline V gene (reference sequence). The CDR3 length is 15 residues. CDR3 amino acids: CASSILAGFYNEQFF. The CDR3 region has the DNA TGTGCCAGTAGTATTCTAGCGGGGTTCTACAATGAGCAGTTCTTC.

V and J are TRBV27 and TRBJ2-2; the D is unclear. V was trimmed by 3 bases and J by 3 bases, leaving 17 bases between them. CDR3 length equals 17 residues. From germline, CDR1 is MNHEY and CDR2 SMNVEV (reference sequence). The CDR3 DNA sequence: TGTGCCAGCAGTTTCCTTGTAGGCTATTTCGACACCGGGGAGCTGTTTTTT. Translating gives CASSFLVGYFDTGELFF.

The J gene is TRBJ2-3, the V gene TRBV7-6; the match to TRBD1 covers 8 bases. The CDR3 length is 16 residues. CDR1 and CDR2 (germline): SGHVS, FNYEAQ. The ends lost 5 bases at V and 3 bases at J; junction bases unmatched: 10. In nucleotides, the CDR3 is TGTGCCAGCAGCCCGAGGACAGGGCTAGGAACAGATACGCAGTATTTT. It is translated as CASSPRTGLGTDTQYF.

This clone occurred once. The chain combines TRBV5-4 with TRBJ2-5; no clear D gene. The DNA end lines up better with TRBJ2-7; the J call may be wrong. Germline V gene lookup returns CDR1 SGHNT and CDR2 YYREEE (reference sequence). This CDR3 region has 14 residues. Here the CDR3 DNA reads TGTGCCAGCAGCCCGAGGACCACTACGGACGAGCAGTACTTC. Translating it yields CASSPRTTTDEQYF.

The chain recombines TRBV5-1 with TRBJ1-1; a weak D match, TRBD1 (5 bases). The CDR3 extends over 15 amino acids. Germline CDR1 and CDR2: SGHRS and YFSETQ. V lost 4 bases, J lost 4 bases, and 17 bases lay in between. CDR3 bases: TGCGCCAGCAGCCCTCCTCTCGGGGGGACCACTGAAGCTTTCTTT. It is translated as CASSPPLGGTTEAFF.

The chain carries TRBV7-9 and TRBJ2-1, with TRBD1 matching 7 bases. Trimming cost V 5 bases and J 3 bases; bases outside gene matches: 7. Germline V gene sequence: CDR1 SEHNR, CDR2 FQNEAQ (reference sequence). The CDR3 is 15 amino acids. The CDR3, as DNA: TGTGCCAGCAGCCATACAGGGGCCTACTACAATGAGCAGTTCTTC. Protein: CASSHTGAYYNEQFF.

The chain couples TRBV9 to TRBJ2-5, with TRBD2 matching over 14 bases. This CDR3 spans 17 amino acids. J lost 7 bases, V lost 5 bases, and 13 bases had no gene match. Germline loops: CDR1 SGDLS, CDR2 YYNGEE. In DNA, the CDR3 is TGTGCCAGCAGTGTTGGGACTAGCGGGAGTTCGAGAGGGACCCAGTACTTC. It yields the protein CASSVGTSGSSRGTQYF.

The sample holds a few counts of this clone. The chain employs TRBV5-1 and TRBJ2-3; 8 nucleotides align to TRBD2. The V gene's germline CDR1 is SGHRS and CDR2 YFSETQ. V shed 3 bases and J 1 base; nucleotides not matched to a gene: 4. There are 15 residues in the CDR3. The CDR3 DNA is TGCGCCAGCAGCTGGGCACTAGCGGGCACAGATACGCAGTATTTT. Encoded protein: CASSWALAGTDTQYF.

The rearrangement joins TRBV6-5 to TRBJ1-1; TRBD1 might be the D (5 bases). The germline V and J ends were trimmed by 0 bases and 4 bases, with 15 bases remaining between them. Germline CDR1 reads MNHEY; CDR2 reads SVGAGI. CDR3 size: 16 residues. Written as DNA, the CDR3 is TGTGCCAGCAGTTACTCGATGGGGGGAGGAGGCACTGAAGCTTTCTTT. This codes for CASSYSMGGGGTEAFF.

The V and J genes are TRBV30 and TRBJ1-2; D is undetermined. Germline-derived CDR1 and CDR2 are GTSNPN and SVGIG (reference sequence). V was pared by 3 bases and J by 8 bases, with 16 bases between. This CDR3 spans 13 amino acids. This CDR3 is CAWRSGRTGGYTF. The DNA of the CDR3 is TGTGCCTGGAGGTCGGGCCGTACCGGCGGCTACACCTTC.

The chain has TRBV19 and TRBJ2-1, with no clear D. CDR3 size: 15 residues. V dropped 3 bases and J dropped 7 bases, with 16 bases sitting between them. The germline V gene encodes CDR1 LNHDA and CDR2 SQIVND (reference sequence). The CDR3 is CASSIRNYHRNEQFF. CDR3 in DNA: TGTGCCAGTAGTATCCGGAATTACCACCGGAATGAGCAGTTCTTC.

The genes are TRBV7-6 and TRBJ1-1; D is ambiguous. V lost 8 bases, J lost 4 bases, and 17 bases lay in between. Germline lookup yields CDR1 SGHVS and CDR2 FNYEAQ. The CDR3 totals 14 residues. CDR3 DNA sequence: TGTGCCAGCGTGATATCAGTTTTGCTCACTGAAGCTTTCTTT. This codes for CASVISVLLTEAFF.

The count of this clone is one. The CDR3: CASSQDLFDQPQHF. CDR3 bases: TGTGCCAGCAGCCAGGACCTTTTCGATCAGCCCCAGCATTTT. The chain carries TRBV4-2 and TRBJ1-5; D is uncertain. The CDR3 consists of 14 residues. Germline V CDR1 and CDR2: LGHNA, YNFKEQ. The germline V and J ends were trimmed by 3 bases and 5 bases, with 11 bases remaining between them.

The rearrangement links TRBV5-1 to TRBJ2-3; weak D call: TRBD2 (6 bases). This CDR3 has 14 residues. The V end lost 3 bases, the J end lost 2 bases, and 10 bases lay between the germline ends. Germline V CDR1 and CDR2: SGHRS, YFSETQ. CDR3 region: CASSSGLVTDTQYF. The CDR3 bases are TGCGCCAGCAGCTCGGGACTCGTCACAGATACGCAGTATTTT.

The CDR3: CASSALWDIQETQYF. In nucleotides, the CDR3 is TGTGCCAGCAGTGCACTTTGGGACATCCAAGAGACCCAGTACTTC. The chain recombines TRBV25-1 with TRBJ2-5, with D possibly matching TRBD1 (6 bases). The CDR3 spans 15 residues. Per the germline V gene, CDR1 is MGHDK and CDR2 is SYGVNS. Trimming took 4 bases from V and 1 from J, leaving 13 bases between them. Variable domain in full (rest from reference TRBV25-1 and TRBJ2-5): EADIYQTPRYLVIGTGKKITLECSQTMGHDKMYWYQQDPGMELHLIHYSYGVNSTEKGDLSSESTVSRIRTEHFPLTLESARPSHTSQYLCASSALWDIQETQYFGPGTRLLVL.

The count of this clone is one. The J gene is TRBJ2-1, the V gene TRBV9, with unresolved D. Germline V gene sequence: CDR1 SGDLS, CDR2 YYNGEE. The CDR3 sequence is 14 residues long. Trimming left V 0 bases short and J 9 bases short, with 13 bases between. The DNA for the CDR3 is TGTGCCAGCAGCGTAGGTTCGGCAATGGGTGAGCAGTTCTTC. Its protein is CASSVGSAMGEQFF.

The chain carries TRBV4-1 and TRBJ2-5, with 7 nucleotides matching TRBD1. Germline V gives CDR1 MGHRA, CDR2 YSYEKL. V shed 1 base and J 4 bases; nucleotides not matched to a gene: 9. The CDR3 has 16 amino acids. The CDR3 spells CASSQGAGGRRETQYF. The CDR3 DNA is TGCGCCAGCAGCCAAGGTGCAGGGGGACGTCGAGAGACCCAGTACTTC.

This sequence joins TRBV7-8 and TRBJ2-3, with 10 bases aligning to TRBD2. Germline V gene sequence: CDR1 SGHVS, CDR2 FQNEAQ. V lost 2 bases and J lost 0; bases outside the gene matches: 5. This CDR3 is built from 17 residues. The CDR3 region is CASSLTGTSASTDTQYF. CDR3 nucleotide sequence: TGTGCCAGCAGCTTAACCGGGACTAGCGCAAGCACAGATACGCAGTATTTT.